This section outlines one T cell receptor (beta chain) sequence together with its context. Its antigen is as yet unknown. The table came from immunoSEQ multiplex PCR; TCRdb's copy has only in-frame clones and leaves some out. The sample comprises roughly 30,000 clones, roughly 80% of which are singletons, and approximately 19% rests with the top ten. The germline CDR1 and CDR2 sequences are SEHNR and FQNEAQ (reference sequence). This CDR3 spans 14 amino acids. V was trimmed by 2 bases and J by 6 bases, leaving 10 bases between them. The data belong to a study of graft-versus-host responses after intestinal transplantation. Study-level information: Every recipient underwent anti-thymocyte globulin induction, then tacrolimus and steroids for roughly 3 years.

The study, taken as a whole, reports: The recipient marrow held GvH clones, and some of them showed up first in ileum or blood. When patients had graft-donor T cell macrochimerism, their allografts held high graft-versus-host to host-versus-graft clonal ratios. Early HvG declines after transplant were associated with peak circulating GvH clone levels.

This TCR was recovered from a human donor who received an intestinal transplant. The source material was unstimulated CD8+ T cells sorted from spleen or lymph node cells, sampled before intestinal transplant. This chain connects TRBV7-9 to TRBJ1-4; unclear D gene. The CDR3 bases are TGTGCCAGCAGCTTACAAACCTCGGATGAAAAACTGTTTTTT. It translates to CASSLQTSDEKLFF.